This entry lists 15 T cell receptor beta chains sequenced from one sample in a study of OX40 agonist ivuxolimab in advanced cancers. Library preparation was by the immunoSEQ multiplex PCR assay. TCRdb's version of the immuneACCESS table is confined to in-frame rearrangements and falls short of the full clone set. An unresolved V gene accounts for under half of the shortfall where checked; the remainder is of unknown origin. The sample table records 65,000 to 85,000 clones; over 80% of these occur just once. The biggest ten clones account for under 2% of the sample. Sequencing used CD4+ or CD8+ T cells sorted from blood, obtained in a trial of the OX40 agonist ivuxolimab. The receptor set was obtained from an adult with an advanced solid tumor such as melanoma, head and neck, liver or kidney cancer.

This sequence joins TRBV5-6 and TRBJ2-5; 8 bases are a match to TRBD2. CDR3 size: 14 residues. CDR1 SGHDT and CDR2 YYEEEE come from the germline V gene. V lost 2 bases to trimming and J lost 4 bases; unmatched junction nucleotides: 4. CDR3 DNA sequence: TGTGCCAGCAGCTTTCTAGCGGGTCCAGAGACCCAGTACTTC. Its protein product is CASSFLAGPETQYF.

The chain is built from TRBV6-4 and TRBJ2-1; D not certain. This CDR3 contains 14 residues. Trimming shortened V by 4 bases and J by 4 bases, and 11 bases separated the two germline ends. CDR1 is MRHNA and CDR2 is SNTAGT in the germline V gene. In nucleotides, the CDR3 is TGTGCCAGCAGTGTTGAGAAAACATACAATGAGCAGTTCTTC. Amino acid sequence: CASSVEKTYNEQFF.

The gene calls are TRBV30 and TRBJ1-3, with D possibly being TRBD1 (6 bases). Germline V gene lookup returns CDR1 GTSNPN and CDR2 SVGIG (reference sequence). V dropped 0 bases and J dropped 1 base, with 7 bases sitting between them. The CDR3 has 14 amino acids. In DNA form, the CDR3 reads TGTGCCTGGAGTGTAAGGGGGTCTGGAAACACCATATATTTT. Protein product: CAWSVRGSGNTIYF.

CDR3 loop: CASTDDQGGTYEQYF. The CDR3 region has the DNA TGTGCCAGCACCGATGACCAGGGGGGGACCTACGAGCAGTACTTC. The J gene is TRBJ2-7, the V gene TRBV6-5; D assignment may be TRBD1 or TRBD2 (7 bases each). This CDR3 has 15 residues. V was trimmed by 7 bases and J by 2 bases, leaving 18 bases between them. Germline-derived CDR1 and CDR2 are MNHEY and SVGAGI.

The genes are TRBV19 and TRBJ2-5; a weak D match, TRBD2 (7 bases). The CDR3 is made up of 14 amino acids. Germline lookup yields CDR1 LNHDA and CDR2 SQIVND (reference sequence). V dropped 4 bases and J dropped 3 bases, with 12 bases sitting between them. CDR3 sequence (DNA): TGTGCCAGTAGTACGGGGGCGGGAGAAGAGACCCAGTACTTC. The encoded protein is CASSTGAGEETQYF.

This chain connects TRBV14 to TRBJ2-7; 10 bases line up with TRBD2. Germline V gives CDR1 SGHDN, CDR2 FVKESK. The CDR3 spans 18 residues. The junction had 12 bases not matched to a gene; V was cut back by 0 bases and J by 4 bases. CDR3 DNA sequence: TGTGCCAGCAGCCAAGATCGAGCGGGAGGGCCTTCAACTTACGAGCAGTACTTC. It codes for CASSQDRAGGPSTYEQYF. Full variable domain (outside the CDR3, taken from reference TRBV14 and TRBJ2-7): EAGVTQFPSHSVIEKGQTVTLRCDPISGHDNLYWYRRVMGKEIKFLLHFVKESKQDESGMPNNRFLAERTGGTYSTLKVQPAELEDSGVYFCASSQDRAGGPSTYEQYFGPGTRLTVT.

This chain links TRBV5-1 with TRBJ2-3, with 9 bases matching TRBD2. Germline V gene lookup returns CDR1 SGHRS and CDR2 YFSETQ. The CDR3 covers 14 residues. V dropped 5 bases and J dropped 4; count of bases not matched to a gene: 5. This CDR3 reads CASRSGRIADTQYF. CDR3 DNA sequence: TGCGCCAGCAGAAGCGGGAGGATAGCAGATACGCAGTATTTT.

A remark on this clone: This same CDR3 is encoded by further DNA sequences in the sample. V usage is TRBV15 and J usage is TRBJ1-5; no reliable D call. The V gene's germline CDR1 is LNHNV and CDR2 YYDKDF (reference sequence). The CDR3 is 15 amino acids. Between the trimmed V and J ends, which lost 0 bases and 0 bases, there was a span of 6 bases. The CDR3 loop is CATSRERDSNQPQHF. CDR3 DNA: TGTGCCACCAGCAGAGAACGAGATAGCAATCAGCCCCAGCATTTT.

The rearrangement joins TRBV10-3 to TRBJ1-6, with D perhaps TRBD1 (6 bases). The CDR3 spans 13 residues. Germline CDR1 reads ENHRY; CDR2 reads SYGVKD. V gave up 10 bases and J gave up 5 bases, with 12 bases separating them. The CDR3 bases are TGTGCCACGGCTAGGACAGATAATTCACCCCTCCACTTT. Its protein is CATARTDNSPLHF.

This chain joins TRBV19 and TRBJ2-7, with 7 bases fitting TRBD1. After removal of 10 bases from V and 3 bases from J, the junction contained 6 bases not matched to a gene. The CDR3 spans 12 residues. Germline V gene sequence: CDR1 LNHDA, CDR2 SQIVND (reference sequence). CDR3 sequence (DNA): TGTGCCACCGGGACAGCCAGCTACGAGCAGTACTTC. Its translation: CATGTASYEQYF.

The gene calls are TRBV4-2 and TRBJ1-2; TRBD1 aligns across 8 bases. The trim removed 1 base at V and 4 bases at J, leaving 5 bases unmatched. CDR1 is LGHNA and CDR2 is YNFKEQ in the germline V gene. The CDR3 covers 15 residues. Written as DNA, the CDR3 is TGTGCCAGCAGCCAAGCGGGACAGGCTTTCTATGGCTACACCTTC. Translated, it gives CASSQAGQAFYGYTF.

This clone was recorded a few times. The V and J genes are TRBV6-5 and TRBJ1-1; D ambiguous. The CDR3 has 14 amino acids. The V gene lost 0 bases and the J gene lost 11 bases, with 16 bases spanning the gap. Germline V gene data show CDR1 as MNHEY and CDR2 as SVGAGI. CDR3 nucleotides: TGTGCCAGCAGTTACTCGAGCGCCGCGGAGGTCGCTTTCTTT. This translates into CASSYSSAAEVAFF.

This clone was found once. The chain uses TRBV11-2 and TRBJ2-5; TRBD2 matches at 9 bases. From germline, CDR1 is SGHAT and CDR2 FQNNGV. The CDR3 length is 13 residues. V gave up 5 bases and J gave up 5 bases; unmatched junction bases: 3. The CDR3 sequence: CASSRTSGETQYF. The CDR3 DNA reads TGTGCCAGCAGCCGCACTAGCGGGGAGACCCAGTACTTC.

The chain has TRBV5-1 and TRBJ2-1, with 7 bases lining up with TRBD2. Germline assignment: CDR1 SGHRS and CDR2 YFSETQ. This CDR3 region has 15 residues. The V gene end was trimmed by 7 bases and the J gene end by 4 bases; junction bases not matched to a gene: 11. CDR3 residues: CASALRAGRYNEQFF. CDR3 coding DNA: TGCGCCAGCGCCCTTCGAGCGGGACGATACAATGAGCAGTTCTTC.

CDR3 DNA: TGTGCCATCAGTGCGGGAACTAGCGCCCACAATGAGCAGTTCTTC. This codes for CAISAGTSAHNEQFF. The chain recombines TRBV10-3 with TRBJ2-1, with 7 bases lining up with TRBD2. Germline V lookup: CDR1 ENHRY, CDR2 SYGVKD. J gave up 5 bases and V 4 bases, and 8 bases lay outside the gene matches. The CDR3 is made up of 15 amino acids.